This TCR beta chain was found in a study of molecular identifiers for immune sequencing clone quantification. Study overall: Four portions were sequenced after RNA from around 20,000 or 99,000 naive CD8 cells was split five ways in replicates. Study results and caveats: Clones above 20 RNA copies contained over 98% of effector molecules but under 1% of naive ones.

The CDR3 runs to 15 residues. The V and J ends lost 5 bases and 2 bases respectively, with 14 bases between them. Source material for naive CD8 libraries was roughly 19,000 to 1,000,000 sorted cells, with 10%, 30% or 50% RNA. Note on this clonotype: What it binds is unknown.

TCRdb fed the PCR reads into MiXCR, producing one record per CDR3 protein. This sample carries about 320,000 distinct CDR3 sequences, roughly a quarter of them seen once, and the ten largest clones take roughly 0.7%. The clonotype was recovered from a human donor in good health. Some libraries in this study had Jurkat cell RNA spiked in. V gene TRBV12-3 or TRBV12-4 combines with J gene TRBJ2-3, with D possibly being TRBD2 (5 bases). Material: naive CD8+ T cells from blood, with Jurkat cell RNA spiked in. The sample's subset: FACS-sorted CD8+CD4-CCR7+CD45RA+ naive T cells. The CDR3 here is CASSIATGSTDTQYF. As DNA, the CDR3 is TGTGCCAGCAGTATTGCGACGGGATCCACAGATACGCAGTATTTT.